A selection of T cell receptor beta chains follows, all from one sample in a study of cytomegalovirus exposure and HLA in healthy donors. Method: immunoSEQ multiplex PCR; TCRdb's copy keeps in-frame clones and lacks some. The table lists 200,000 or so clones, 80% to 90% of them singletons, with about 2.7% in the top ten. The sequencing input was PBMCs. All receptors come from a woman between 18 and 29 years old in good health and CMV-seronegative. Both conserved end residues are part of each CDR3. Each record gives: clone size, V gene, J gene, D gene, CDR3 DNA, CDR3 protein. A D gene is named only where the DNA matches it firmly. Only part of the rows carry a size: once, few, many, or a class if the clone is expanded.

>once|TRBV27|TRBJ2-7|TRBD1
TGTGCCAGCAGAGACAGGGGGCACATCTACGAGCAGTACTTC
CASRDRGHIYEQYF
>NA|TRBV5-6|TRBJ2-1|TRBD2
TGTGCCAGCAGTATCACTGGGACTAGCGGGAGGTACAATGAGCAGTTCTTC
CASSITGTSGRYNEQFF
>few|TRBV2|TRBJ1-1|TRBD1
TGTGCCAGCAAGGGACAGGGAAACACTGAAGCTTTCTTT
CASKGQGNTEAFF
>NA|TRBV6-1|TRBJ1-4|NA
TGTGCCAGCAGTGAAGCGCGGCTCAATGAAAAACTGTTTTTT
CASSEARLNEKLFF
>NA|TRBV27|TRBJ2-2|TRBD2
TGTGCCAGCCGCACCCTGGGGACTAGCGGTAGCGGGGAGCTGTTTTTT
CASRTLGTSGSGELFF
>few|TRBV10-1|TRBJ1-1|NA
TGCGCCAGCAGTGAGTCTGGGGGGACTTGGACTGAAGCTTTCTTT
CASSESGGTWTEAFF
>NA|TRBV9|TRBJ1-2|NA
TGTGCCAGCAGCGTTTCATACAGGGTCCGCTATGGCTACACCTTC
CASSVSYRVRYGYTF
>once|TRBV28|TRBJ2-7|NA
TGTGCCAGCAGAGGACACTTACCATCCTACGAGCAGTACTTC
CASRGHLPSYEQYF
>NA|TRBV6-1|TRBJ1-4|TRBD1
TGTGCCAGCAGTGAAAATCTGGGGACAGGGGATGAAAAACTGTTTTTT
CASSENLGTGDEKLFF
>NA|TRBV27|TRBJ2-6|TRBD2
TGTGCCAGCTGGAGTGCGGGGGCTGGGGCCAACGTCCTGACTTTC
CASWSAGAGANVLTF
>NA|TRBV5-6|TRBJ2-1|TRBD2
TGTGCCAGCAGCTGGAGACTAGCGGGAGGGGCTGAGCAGTTCTTC
CASSWRLAGGAEQFF
>NA|TRBV27|TRBJ2-1|NA
TGTGCCAGCACTCTACAGGGAACCTACAATGAGCAGTTCTTC
CASTLQGTYNEQFF
>NA|TRBV7-9|TRBJ2-3|TRBD1
TGTGCCAGCAGCGATAGAGGTGGACAGGGGCGCACAGATACGCAGTATTTT
CASSDRGGQGRTDTQYF
>NA|TRBV5-1|TRBJ2-3|TRBD1
TGCGCCAGCAGCCTAGGGACAGGGAGAACAGATACGCAGTATTTT
CASSLGTGRTDTQYF
>NA|TRBV29-1|TRBJ2-3|TRBD2
TGCAGCGTTCTGGGTACTAGCGGGAGAGGGGGGACAGATACGCAGTATTTT
CSVLGTSGRGGTDTQYF
>few|TRBV5-1|TRBJ2-7|NA
TGCGCCAGCAGCTTGGGCACAGTCGACGAGCAGTACTTC
CASSLGTVDEQYF
>NA|TRBV18|TRBJ2-1|NA
TGTGCCAGCTCGCTTGCCGACTCTCCTTACAATGAGCAGTTCTTC
CASSLADSPYNEQFF
>NA|TRBV15|TRBJ1-5|NA
TGTGCCACCAGCAGAGATAGGGGGTCAAATCAGCCCCAGCATTTT
CATSRDRGSNQPQHF
>NA|TRBV4-1|TRBJ2-7|TRBD1
TGCGCCAGCAGCCAAGAGGAAACAGGGGCGTGGGTCGTTTCTGACGAGCAGTACTTC
CASSQEETGAWVVSDEQYF
>NA|TRBV5-1|TRBJ2-1|TRBD2
TGCGCCAGCAGCCTGACTAGCGGGCATTCGAATGAGCAGTTCTTC
CASSLTSGHSNEQFF
>NA|TRBV7-6|TRBJ2-7|TRBD2
TGTGCCAGCAGCTCCGGGACTAGCGGGAAAGGCGAGCAGTACTTC
CASSSGTSGKGEQYF
>NA|TRBV30|TRBJ2-2|NA
TGTGCCTGGAGTTTTTGGTCTAGTCCCGGGGAGCTGTTTTTT
CAWSFWSSPGELFF
>once|TRBV5-1|TRBJ2-5|TRBD2
TGCGCCAGCAGCTCACTAGCGGGAGTCTGGGAGACCCAGTACTTC
CASSSLAGVWETQYF
>once|TRBV29-1|TRBJ1-2|NA
TGCAGCGCTGAATCGCCGGGACTCAACTATGGCTACACCTTC
CSAESPGLNYGYTF
>NA|TRBV5-1|TRBJ1-1|TRBD1
TGCGCCAGCAGCTTGGTACAGGGGGGAATTGAAGCTTTCTTT
CASSLVQGGIEAFF
>NA|TRBV11-3|TRBJ2-2|TRBD2
TGTGCCAGCAGCTTAGAAACGGCGGGAGGAATCACCGGGGAGCTGTTTTTT
CASSLETAGGITGELFF
>NA|TRBV27|TRBJ2-3|TRBD2
TGTGCCAGCAGTTTATATGGGACTAGCGGGGCCACAGATACGCAGTATTTT
CASSLYGTSGATDTQYF
>NA|TRBV27|TRBJ2-1|NA
TGTGCCAGCAGTTTCAACCCCCCGGGCAATGAGCAGTTCTTC
CASSFNPPGNEQFF
>NA|TRBV27|TRBJ1-1|NA
TGTGCCAGCAGTTCTCGGGGGAACACTGAAGCTTTCTTT
CASSSRGNTEAFF
>NA|TRBV7-6|TRBJ2-3|TRBD2
TGTGCCAGCAGCTTAGGCAGCGGGGTGGTTAACACAGATACGCAGTATTTT
CASSLGSGVVNTDTQYF
>few|TRBV4-2|TRBJ2-3|NA
TGTGCCAGCAGCCGGAGGGACTTAAGGGGAGGCGGGGATACGCAGTATTTT
CASSRRDLRGGGDTQYF
>NA|TRBV19|TRBJ2-1|TRBD2
TGTGCCAGTAGTATAAATGGACTAGCTTACGACAATGAGCAGTTCTTC
CASSINGLAYDNEQFF
>NA|TRBV18|TRBJ2-1|NA
TGTGCCAGCTCACCACGTGAGGGTGAGCAGTTCTTC
CASSPREGEQFF
>NA|TRBV4-1|TRBJ2-5|NA
TGCGCCAGCAGCCAAGCTAGCACGGGGGAGACCCAGTACTTC
CASSQASTGETQYF
>NA|TRBV27|TRBJ2-6|TRBD2
TGTGCCAGCAGCGGACTAGCGGGAGTATCTGGGGCCAACGTCCTGACTTTC
CASSGLAGVSGANVLTF
>NA|TRBV9|TRBJ2-1|NA
TGTGCCAGCAGCTACACCTCTGGCAGGAACAATGAGCAGTTCTTC
CASSYTSGRNNEQFF
>NA|TRBV30|TRBJ1-4|NA
TGTGCCTGGAGTGTGGGAGGAAAACTGTTTTTT
CAWSVGGKLFF
>NA|TRBV28|TRBJ2-3|NA
TGTGCCAGCAATCCCCGCGGGCGGGCCACAGATACGCAGTATTTT
CASNPRGRATDTQYF
>NA|TRBV13|TRBJ2-6|TRBD1
TGTGCCAGCAGCTCGACCGAGGACAGGGGCTTCTATGGGGCCAACGTCCTGACTTTC
CASSSTEDRGFYGANVLTF
>NA|TRBV27|TRBJ2-7|TRBD1
TGTGCCAGCAGTATACAGGGGGGCGAGCAGTACTTC
CASSIQGGEQYF
>NA|TRBV27|TRBJ2-5|TRBD2
TGTGCCAGCAGTCAAACCCTAGCCGATAGCGGGAGAAAAGAGACCCAGTACTTC
CASSQTLADSGRKETQYF
>NA|TRBV7-3|TRBJ1-2|TRBD1
TGTGCCAGCAGCTTAACCGGGACAGGGGGCTATGGCTACACCTTC
CASSLTGTGGYGYTF
>NA|TRBV7-6|TRBJ2-3|NA
TGTGCCAGCAGCCCTACCACGGGACATCTTAACACAGATACGCAGTATTTT
CASSPTTGHLNTDTQYF
>NA|TRBV27|TRBJ2-1|NA
TGTGCCAGCAGTGTAGTAGCACTTTTTCACGGTACCGATGAGCAGTTCTTC
CASSVVALFHGTDEQFF
>NA|TRBV18|TRBJ2-7|TRBD1
TGTGCCAGCTCACCAGGGACAGGGGTTGCCGAGCAGTACTTC
CASSPGTGVAEQYF
>NA|TRBV7-2|TRBJ1-3|NA
TGTGCCAGCACCCCCCCTTACGACAGCTCTGGAAACACCATATATTTT
CASTPPYDSSGNTIYF
>NA|TRBV9|TRBJ1-2|NA
TGTGCCAGCAGCGTAGACGAACGGGTCTATGGCTACACCTTC
CASSVDERVYGYTF
>NA|TRBV6-5|TRBJ2-1|TRBD2
TGTGCCAGCAGTTATTCTACTAGCGGATACAATGAGCAGTTCTTC
CASSYSTSGYNEQFF
>few|TRBV28|TRBJ1-5|TRBD1
TGTGCCAGCAGTCTTTTGCACGTCCGGGACAGGGGAAGGCAGCCCCAGCATTTT
CASSLLHVRDRGRQPQHF
>NA|TRBV29-1|TRBJ1-1|NA
TGCAGCGTCAGTGGAGGGAGTCGGGCGAACACTGAAGCTTTCTTT
CSVSGGSRANTEAFF
>once|TRBV4-2|TRBJ2-7|NA
TGTGCCAGCAGCCAAGATTCTGTAAGCGACCCATACGAGCAGTACTTC
CASSQDSVSDPYEQYF
>NA|TRBV5-6|TRBJ2-1|TRBD1
TGTGCCAGCAGCTCCCTACGACAGGGCGCCAATGAGCAGTTCTTC
CASSSLRQGANEQFF
>NA|TRBV7-9|TRBJ2-7|NA
TGTGCCAGCAGCCTACCCAGGGGCGAGCAGTACTTC
CASSLPRGEQYF
>once|TRBV4-1|TRBJ2-7|NA
TGCGCCAGCAGCCAAGTCGCTAGAGCCCCCTACGAGCAGTACTTC
CASSQVARAPYEQYF